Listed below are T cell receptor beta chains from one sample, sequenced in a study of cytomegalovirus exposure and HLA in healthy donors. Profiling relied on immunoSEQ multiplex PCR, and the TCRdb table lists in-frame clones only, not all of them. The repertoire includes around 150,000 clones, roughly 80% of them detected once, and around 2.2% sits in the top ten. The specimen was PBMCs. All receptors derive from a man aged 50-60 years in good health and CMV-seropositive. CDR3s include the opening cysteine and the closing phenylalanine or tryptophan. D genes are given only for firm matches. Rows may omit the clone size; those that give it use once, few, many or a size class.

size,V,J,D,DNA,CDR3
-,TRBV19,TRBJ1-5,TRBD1,TGTGCCAGTAGTCGGGCCACCGGGACAGGGGATCAGCCCCAGCATTTT,CASSRATGTGDQPQHF
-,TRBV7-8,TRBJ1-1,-,TGTGCCAGCAGCTTAGCGGACAGAGTTCGCCCTGAAGCTTTCTTT,CASSLADRVRPEAFF
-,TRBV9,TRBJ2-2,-,TGTGCCAGCAGCGTACCGGTTTCCGGGGAGCTGTTTTTT,CASSVPVSGELFF
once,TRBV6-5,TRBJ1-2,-,TGTGCCAGCAGTTACAGACAGAACTATGGCTACACCTTC,CASSYRQNYGYTF
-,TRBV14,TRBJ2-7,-,TGTGCCAGCAGCCTCGCCTACGAGCAGTACTTC,CASSLAYEQYF
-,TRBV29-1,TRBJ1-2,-,TGCAGCGTTGACCAGGGTGTCGGGTATAACTATGGCTACACCTTC,CSVDQGVGYNYGYTF
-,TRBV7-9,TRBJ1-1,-,TGTGCCAGCAGCTTAGGGGGGGGGAACACTGAAGCTTTCTTT,CASSLGGGNTEAFF
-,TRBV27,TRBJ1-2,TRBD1,TGTGCCAGCAGTTCGACAGGGGGCAGAGGTGGCTACACCTTC,CASSSTGGRGGYTF
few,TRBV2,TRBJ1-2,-,TGTGCCAGCAGTGAAGGGGTAGGGGATAGCTACACCTTC,CASSEGVGDSYTF
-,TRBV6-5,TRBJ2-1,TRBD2,TGTGCCAGCAGTTACCCCACAGGGACTAGCGGACAGCAGTTCTTC,CASSYPTGTSGQQFF
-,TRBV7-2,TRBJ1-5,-,TGTGCCAGCAGCTTAGGGCAGGGAAGCAATCAGCCCCAGCATTTT,CASSLGQGSNQPQHF
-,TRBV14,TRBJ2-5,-,TGTGCCAGCAGCCAGGGTCGGGCCCGGGGGGCTGGAGAGACCCAGTACTTC,CASSQGRARGAGETQYF
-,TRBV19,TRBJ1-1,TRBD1,TGTGCCAGTAGAAAACAGGGGTTGGACACTGAAGCTTTCTTT,CASRKQGLDTEAFF
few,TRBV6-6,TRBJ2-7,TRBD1,TGTGCCAGCAGGGAACCGGGACAGGGTCCCCTCGAGCAGTACTTC,CASREPGQGPLEQYF
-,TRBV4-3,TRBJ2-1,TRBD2,TGCGCCAGCAGCCAAGGTGCTCGCGGGGGGATTTACAATGAGCAGTTCTTC,CASSQGARGGIYNEQFF
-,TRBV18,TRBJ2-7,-,TGTGCCAGCTCAGCATTTACAGGGTTCGGGCGAAGGAACGAGCAGTACTTC,CASSAFTGFGRRNEQYF
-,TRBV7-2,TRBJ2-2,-,TGTGCCAGCAGCTTCCAGGGGACCACCGGGGAGCTGTTTTTT,CASSFQGTTGELFF
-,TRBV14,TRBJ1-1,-,TGTGCCAGCAGCCAAGAGAGTAGGGGCTCCGTTTTTCAAACTGAAGCTTTCTTT,CASSQESRGSVFQTEAFF
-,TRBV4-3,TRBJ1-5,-,TGCGCCAGCAGCCAAGATCCGGCAGGGTTGGATCAGCCCCAGCATTTT,CASSQDPAGLDQPQHF
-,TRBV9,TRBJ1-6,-,TGTGCCAGCAGCGTCGGGGGGTCCAATTCACCCCTCCACTTT,CASSVGGSNSPLHF
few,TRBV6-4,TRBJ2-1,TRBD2,TGTGCCAGCAGTGACCCTTCCCAGCGGGGGCAGTTCTTC,CASSDPSQRGQFF
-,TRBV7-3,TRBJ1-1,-,TGTGCCAGCAGCTTCGATAGCAGTGAAGCTTTCTTT,CASSFDSSEAFF
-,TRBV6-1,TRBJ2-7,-,TGTGCCAGCAGTGAAATAGCGGTGAAGAGCTCCTACGAGCAGTACTTC,CASSEIAVKSSYEQYF
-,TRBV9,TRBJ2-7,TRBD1,TGTGCCAGCAGCATAACAGGGGGCGCATCCTACGAGCAGTACTTC,CASSITGGASYEQYF
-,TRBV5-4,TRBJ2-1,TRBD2,TGTGCCAGCAGCTCGCTAGCGGGGGGATTGGATGAGCAGTTCTTC,CASSSLAGGLDEQFF
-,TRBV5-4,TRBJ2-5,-,TGTGCCAGCAGCCCACAGGTCCCGCAAGAGACCCAGTACTTC,CASSPQVPQETQYF
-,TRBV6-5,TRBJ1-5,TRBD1,TGTGCCAGCAGTCCGGACAGGGGGCAGCCCCAGCATTTT,CASSPDRGQPQHF
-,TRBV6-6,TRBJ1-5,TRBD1,TGTGCCAGCAGCCCACTGGGACAGCGAAGCAATCAGCCCCAGCATTTT,CASSPLGQRSNQPQHF
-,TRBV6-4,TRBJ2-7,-,TGTGCCAGCAGTGATGAGGCAAAAACCGTCCAGTACTTC,CASSDEAKTVQYF
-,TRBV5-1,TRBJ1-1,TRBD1,TGCGCCAGCATCGGACAGGGGGCCGCTGAAGCTTTCTTT,CASIGQGAAEAFF
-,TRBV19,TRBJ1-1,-,TGTGCCAGTAGTATCCCGGGACACCAAATGAACACTGAAGCTTTCTTT,CASSIPGHQMNTEAFF
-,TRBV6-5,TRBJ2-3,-,TGTGCCAGCAGGGGGACATTCTTTCGCACAGATACGCAGTATTTT,CASRGTFFRTDTQYF
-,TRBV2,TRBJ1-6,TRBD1,TGTGCCAGCAGTACGACAGGGAACAATTCACCCCTCCACTTT,CASSTTGNNSPLHF
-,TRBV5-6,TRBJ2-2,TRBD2,TGTGCCAGCAGCTGGGTAGGACTAGCGAACACCGGGGAGCTGTTTTTT,CASSWVGLANTGELFF
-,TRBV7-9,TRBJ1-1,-,TGTGCCAGCACGAACTCAGGGTCCACACGCGCTTTCTTT,CASTNSGSTRAFF
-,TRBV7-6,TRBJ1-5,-,TGTGCCAGCAGCTCAGGGTGGCAGCTGGATCAGCCCCAGCATTTT,CASSSGWQLDQPQHF
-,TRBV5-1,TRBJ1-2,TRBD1,TGCGCCAGCAGCTTACCCGACAGGGGGGTCGGCTACACCTTC,CASSLPDRGVGYTF
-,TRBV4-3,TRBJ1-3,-,TGCGCCAGCAGCCAAGATTGGGGGGGCAATTCGGGAAACACCATATATTTT,CASSQDWGGNSGNTIYF
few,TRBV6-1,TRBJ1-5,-,TGTGCCAGCAGTGAACCGGGCACGGTCGGGGAGCCCCAGCATTTT,CASSEPGTVGEPQHF
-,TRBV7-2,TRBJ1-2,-,TGTGCCAGCAGCTCCGCTTCAGGGGATGGCTACACCTTC,CASSSASGDGYTF
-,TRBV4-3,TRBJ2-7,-,TGCGCCAGCAGCCAAGAACCGATAAGGGGGCAGGGGGGAGTAAGGGACTTC,CASSQEPIRGQGGVRDF
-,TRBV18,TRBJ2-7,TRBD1,TGTGCCAGCTCACCGGGCCCCCGACAGGGCCACGAGCAGTACTTC,CASSPGPRQGHEQYF
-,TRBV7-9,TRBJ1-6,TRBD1,TGTGCCAGCAGCTTAGCCACAGGGGGCCCCTTTAATTCACCCCTCCACTTT,CASSLATGGPFNSPLHF
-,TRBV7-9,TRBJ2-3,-,TGTGCCAGCAGCTACTACACAGATACGCAGTATTTT,CASSYYTDTQYF
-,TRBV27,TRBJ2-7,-,TGTGCCAGCAGTTTAGGGCGGGGCCAGACCTACGAGCAGTACTTC,CASSLGRGQTYEQYF
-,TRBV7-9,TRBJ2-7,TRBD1,TGTGCCAGCAGCCTCAGGACAGGGGTCGACTACGAGCAGTACTTC,CASSLRTGVDYEQYF
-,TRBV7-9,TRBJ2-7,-,TGTGCCAGCAGCTTACCCCCGGCGGGTGACTACGAGCAGTACTTC,CASSLPPAGDYEQYF
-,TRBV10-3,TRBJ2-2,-,TGTGCCATCAGTGGGGTCGGTGGAGGCAGGGGTACCCGGGAGCTGTTTTTT,CAISGVGGGRGTRELFF
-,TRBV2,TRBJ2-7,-,TGTGCCAGCAGTGATTGGGGACAGGTCGGGGGGACCTACGAGCAGTACTTC,CASSDWGQVGGTYEQYF
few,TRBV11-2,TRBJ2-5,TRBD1,TGTGCCAGTACAGGGGGAGAGACCCAGTACTTC,CASTGGETQYF
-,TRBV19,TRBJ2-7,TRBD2,TGTGCCAGTAGTACTAGCGGGGGCTACGAGCAGTACTTC,CASSTSGGYEQYF
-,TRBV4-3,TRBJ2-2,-,TGCGCCAGCAGCTTCGGACAGAACACCGGGGAGCTGTTTTTT,CASSFGQNTGELFF
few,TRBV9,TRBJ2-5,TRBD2,TGTGCCAGCAGCGTAGGCCAGCGGGGCCCACAAGAGACCCAGTACTTC,CASSVGQRGPQETQYF
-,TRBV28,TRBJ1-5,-,TGTGCCAGCAGTCCAGGAGGGTTTCGGCCCCAGCATTTT,CASSPGGFRPQHF
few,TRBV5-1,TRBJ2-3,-,TGCGCCAGCAGCTTGCTTAGGAGTATAGATACGCAGTATTTT,CASSLLRSIDTQYF
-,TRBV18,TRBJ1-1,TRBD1,TGTGCCAGCTCTTCGCATGCAGGGGGCACTGAAGCTTTCTTT,CASSSHAGGTEAFF